Sample share makes the clone carrying this T cell receptor (beta chain) medium-sized (0.01 to 0.1%). Antigen specificity is unknown. This CDR3 has 14 amino acids. Germline lookup yields CDR1 DFQATT and CDR2 SNEGSKA (reference sequence). Trimming took off 1 base at V and 5 bases at J, with 11 bases between the two ends. As to time point: patch test 2, 6 weeks after DPC sensitization. Described treatment: therapeutic diphenylcyclopropenone sensitization with weekly scalp DPC. The entry originates in a study of human T cells and chemical hapten exposure. In the study overall: The study patch tested 0.01% DPC on the upper back and read results at 6 days. Study-wide results and limits: Alopecia was present in the donors, so their immune response may differ from healthy people's.

Individual cDNA molecules in this library carried unique molecular identifiers. One entry per CDR3 protein, called by TCRdb with MiXCR from the RACE reads. This table has 35,000 to 45,000 distinct CDR3 sequences, about 9.8% appearing once. The receptor comes from a woman between 40 and 50 years old with alopecia areata. Some clones in this sample may be carry-over from other donors' samples. Sequenced here: whole blood, sampled in connection with sensitization to the hapten diphenylcyclopropenone (DPC). The V call is TRBV20-1, the J call TRBJ1-4; tentative D call: TRBD1 (5 bases). In DNA form, the CDR3 reads TGCAGTGCTAGAGGCGGGACGGAGAATGAAAAACTGTTTTTT. It codes for CSARGGTENEKLFF.